The 22 T cell receptor beta chains below all came from one sample that was sequenced in a study of blood T cell repertoires in COVID-19. Repertoires were generated with immunoSEQ multiplex PCR, while TCRdb's copy carries only in-frame clones and drops some. The sample records roughly 70,000 clones, 70% to 90% being singletons. Specimen: peripheral blood. These receptors originate from a man aged 65 to 85 with acute or convalescent COVID-19.

This clone was found a few times. The chain employs TRBV30 and TRBJ1-4; D gene uncertain. The CDR3 loop spans 11 amino acids. Trimming took off 4 bases at V and 7 bases at J, with 7 bases between the two ends. Germline values: CDR1 GTSNPN, CDR2 SVGIG (reference sequence). The CDR3 DNA reads as TGTGCCTGGAACCGGGGTGAAAAACTGTTTTTT. Translation: CAWNRGEKLFF. Full variable domain (outside the CDR3, taken from reference TRBV30 and TRBJ1-4): SQTIHQWPATLVQPVGSPLSLECTVEGTSNPNLYWYRQAAGRGLQLLFYSVGIGQISSEVPQNLSASRPQDRQFILSSKKLLLSDSGFYLCAWNRGEKLFFGSGTQLSVL.

The chain joins TRBV12-3 or TRBV12-4 to TRBJ2-1, with D maybe TRBD1 (5 bases). V shed 4 bases and J shed 8 bases, with 6 bases lying between them. The CDR3 extends over 11 amino acids. The CDR3 DNA reads TGTGCCAGCAGTTCACAGGATGAGCAGTTCTTC. It is translated as CASSSQDEQFF.

The table lists this clone with a count of one. The chain carries TRBV7-6 and TRBJ1-1; D unresolved. V was trimmed by 5 bases and J by 0 bases, leaving 13 bases between them. This CDR3 comprises 15 residues. CDR1 and CDR2 from the germline V gene are SGHVS and FNYEAQ. The CDR3 DNA reads as TGTGCCAGCAGCCCGGGAGTTGGGATGAACACTGAAGCTTTCTTT. Translated: CASSPGVGMNTEAFF.

The rearrangement joins TRBV9 to TRBJ2-5; 7 bases align to TRBD1. This CDR3 has 15 amino acids. Germline CDR1 and CDR2: SGDLS and YYNGEE. J was trimmed by 4 bases and V by 3 bases; bases with no gene match: 9. The CDR3 loop reads CASSGDRAGGETQYF. DNA for the CDR3: TGTGCCAGCAGCGGCGACAGGGCGGGTGGAGAGACCCAGTACTTC.

The rearrangement links TRBV7-9 to TRBJ2-5; D call uncertain. V shed 5 bases and J shed 3 bases, with 13 bases lying between them. Germline CDR1 and CDR2: SEHNR and FQNEAQ (reference sequence). The CDR3 runs to 14 residues. The CDR3 is CASSAAVQKETQYF. The CDR3 nucleotides read TGTGCCAGCAGCGCCGCTGTACAGAAAGAGACCCAGTACTTC.

V gene TRBV29-1 combines with J gene TRBJ2-3; D may be TRBD1 (6 bases). The CDR3 has 12 amino acids. The V end lost 3 bases, the J end lost 4 bases, and 8 bases lay between the germline ends. The germline V gene has CDR1 SQVTM and CDR2 ANQGSEA. The CDR3 DNA sequence: TGCAGCGTTGAGACAGGTCCAGATACGCAGTATTTT. It translates to CSVETGPDTQYF.

The J gene is TRBJ2-7, the V gene TRBV5-5; D might be TRBD1 (5 bases). This CDR3 region has 13 residues. Germline V gene sequence: CDR1 SGHKS, CDR2 YYEKEE (reference sequence). Trimming shortened V by 2 bases and J by 6 bases, and 12 bases separated the two germline ends. CDR3 loop: CASSLSPRVEQYF. DNA of the CDR3: TGTGCCAGCAGCTTATCCCCCAGGGTCGAGCAGTACTTC.

J is TRBJ1-3 and V is TRBV12-3 or TRBV12-4, with 9 bases identical to TRBD1. V shed 6 bases, J shed 7 bases, and the junction held 4 bases outside the gene matches. The CDR3 contains 13 residues. CDR3 residues: CASSRGQGNTIYF. Written as DNA, the CDR3 is TGTGCCAGCAGCCGCGGACAGGGGAACACCATATATTTT.

This clone showed up just once. The chain recombines TRBV6-5 with TRBJ1-5; TRBD1 agrees at 8 bases. V lost 5 bases and J lost 2; bases outside the gene matches: 5. This CDR3 spans 15 amino acids. Germline V gives CDR1 MNHEY, CDR2 SVGAGI. The CDR3 spells CASSTGGSGNQPQHF. The CDR3 DNA follows: TGTGCCAGCAGTACAGGGGGAAGTGGCAATCAGCCCCAGCATTTT.

This clone has just one count. The rearrangement uses TRBV6-5 and TRBJ2-3; 7 bases fit TRBD2. This CDR3 region has 15 residues. Trimming cost V 4 bases and J 3 bases; bases outside gene matches: 7. Germline CDR1 reads MNHEY; CDR2 reads SVGAGI. CDR3 in amino acids: CASSSLGGGTDTQYF. The CDR3 DNA reads TGTGCCAGCAGTTCACTTGGGGGGGGGACAGATACGCAGTATTTT.

V is TRBV7-2 and J is TRBJ1-6, with D unresolved. The CDR3 totals 17 residues. V was clipped by 4 bases and J by 0 bases, with 13 bases between them. CDR1 SGHTA and CDR2 FQGNSA come from the germline V gene. Here the CDR3 reads CASSSTDPGSYNSPLHF. In DNA, the CDR3 is TGTGCCAGCAGCTCAACTGACCCAGGCTCCTATAATTCACCCCTCCACTTT.

The chain employs TRBV4-1 and TRBJ2-3; 7 nucleotides match TRBD2. Germline CDR1 MGHRA, CDR2 YSYEKL. V gave up 0 bases and J gave up 2 bases; unmatched junction bases: 2. CDR3 length equals 15 residues. The chain's CDR3 is CASSQEGGYTDTQYF. CDR3 bases: TGCGCCAGCAGCCAAGAGGGGGGGTACACAGATACGCAGTATTTT.

The chain couples TRBV2 to TRBJ1-1; the D is unclear. This CDR3 has 16 amino acids. Trimming took 5 bases from V and 0 from J, leaving 16 bases between them. Germline V lookup: CDR1 SNHLY, CDR2 FYNNEI. The CDR3: CASSTIRGGLNTEAFF. In nucleotides, the CDR3 is TGTGCCAGCAGTACTATCCGGGGAGGATTGAACACTGAAGCTTTCTTT.

The genes are TRBV14 and TRBJ2-7; D unclear. The ends were cut back, 3 bases at V and 2 bases at J, with 8 bases in the middle. The CDR3 runs to 13 residues. Germline CDR1 reads SGHDN; CDR2 reads FVKESK. This CDR3 reads CASSHAPPYEQYF. CDR3 in DNA: TGTGCCAGCAGCCATGCGCCCCCCTACGAGCAGTACTTC. Supplemented by reference TRBV14 and TRBJ2-7, the full variable domain reads EAGVTQFPSHSVIEKGQTVTLRCDPISGHDNLYWYRRVMGKEIKFLLHFVKESKQDESGMPNNRFLAERTGGTYSTLKVQPAELEDSGVYFCASSHAPPYEQYFGPGTRLTVT.

The genes are TRBV6-6 and TRBJ2-5; the D gene is possibly TRBD2 (7 bases). V was pared by 6 bases and J by 4 bases, with 15 bases between. The CDR3 extends over 14 amino acids. CDR1 is MNHNY and CDR2 is SVGAGI in the germline V gene (reference sequence). DNA of the CDR3: TGTGCCAGCAGAATAGAGGGGGGGCGAGAGACCCAGTACTTC. Encoded protein: CASRIEGGRETQYF.

The V call is TRBV9, the J call TRBJ2-3; 9 bases are shared with TRBD2. V lost 1 base and J lost 5; bases outside the gene matches: 14. Looked up from germline, CDR1 is SGDLS and CDR2 is YYNGEE. This CDR3 contains 18 residues. The CDR3 DNA reads as TGTGCCAGCAGCGTATCGCCAACGCGGGGTAGCGGGGGAGATACGCAGTATTTT. Protein sequence: CASSVSPTRGSGGDTQYF.

The chain couples TRBV6-5 to TRBJ2-7; a weak D match, TRBD1 (6 bases). The CDR3 runs to 14 residues. Germline V CDR1 and CDR2: MNHEY, SVGAGI. Trimming stripped 6 bases from V and 2 bases from J, with 14 bases between. CDR3 sequence reads: CASSERQGPYEQYF. For the CDR3, the DNA is TGTGCCAGCAGCGAGAGGCAGGGGCCCTACGAGCAGTACTTC.

The genes are TRBV12-3 or TRBV12-4 and TRBJ2-5; no reliable D call. The CDR3 runs 11 residues. The V end was cut by 6 bases, the J end by 4 bases, with 6 bases between. The CDR3 DNA sequence: TGTGCCAGCAGCCTAGGAGAGACCCAGTACTTC. It codes for CASSLGETQYF.

The CDR3 sequence: CATSRVPPGQWSNYGYTF. The CDR3 bases are TGTGCCACCAGCAGAGTTCCTCCGGGACAGTGGTCTAACTATGGCTACACCTTC. V usage is TRBV15 and J usage is TRBJ1-2; TRBD1 matches at 7 bases. This CDR3 spans 18 amino acids. V dropped 1 base and J dropped 0; count of bases not matched to a gene: 11. Per the germline V gene, CDR1 is LNHNV and CDR2 is YYDKDF (reference sequence).

The rearrangement uses TRBV3-1 (or the pseudogene TRBV3-2) and TRBJ2-7; 12 nucleotides align to TRBD1. The junction had 8 bases not matched to a gene; V was cut back by 3 bases and J by 2 bases. The germline V gene has CDR1 LGHDT and CDR2 YNNKEL (reference sequence). This CDR3 has 17 residues. The CDR3 DNA reads TGTGCCAGCAGCCAGGGGACAGGGGGCGTCCGACCCTACGAGCAGTACTTC. Its protein product is CASSQGTGGVRPYEQYF.

This clone occurred once. The rearrangement uses TRBV5-4 and TRBJ1-2, with D possibly TRBD1 on 6 matching bases. Germline V gives CDR1 SGHNT, CDR2 YYREEE (reference sequence). There are 14 residues in the CDR3. Trimming left V 0 bases short and J 3 bases short, with 9 bases between. CDR3 residues: CASSLDGQYYGYTF. CDR3 DNA: TGTGCCAGCAGCTTGGACGGACAGTACTATGGCTACACCTTC. Together with reference TRBV5-4 and TRBJ1-2, the CDR3 gives the full variable domain: ETGVTQSPTHLIKTRGQQVTLRCSSQSGHNTVSWYQQALGQGPQFIFQYYREEENGRGNFPPRFSGLQFPNYSSELNVNALELDDSALYLCASSLDGQYYGYTFGSGTRLTVV.

This chain links TRBV30 with TRBJ2-7; 10 positions match TRBD1. CDR1 is GTSNPN, CDR2 SVGIG, per germline (reference sequence). Trimming removed 4 bases from V and 2 bases from J; junction bases left unmatched: 5. CDR3 size: 14 residues. The CDR3 loop reads CAWTPGTGAYEQYF. In DNA, the CDR3 is TGTGCCTGGACGCCGGGGACAGGGGCCTACGAGCAGTACTTC.